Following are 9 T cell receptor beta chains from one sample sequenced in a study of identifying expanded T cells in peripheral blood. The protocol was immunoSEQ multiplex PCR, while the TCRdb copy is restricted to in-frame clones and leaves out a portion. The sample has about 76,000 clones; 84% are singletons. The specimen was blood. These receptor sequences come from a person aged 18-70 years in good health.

The DNA of the CDR3 is TGTGCCAGCAGTGAGACGGGACAGGGGGGGAATGAGCAGTTCTTC. The encoded protein is CASSETGQGGNEQFF. This sequence joins TRBV6-1 and TRBJ2-1; TRBD1 matches at 11 bases. CDR1 is MNHNS, CDR2 SASEGT, per germline. This CDR3 has 15 residues. With 3 bases clipped from V and 7 bases from J, the junction kept 5 bases outside the gene matches.

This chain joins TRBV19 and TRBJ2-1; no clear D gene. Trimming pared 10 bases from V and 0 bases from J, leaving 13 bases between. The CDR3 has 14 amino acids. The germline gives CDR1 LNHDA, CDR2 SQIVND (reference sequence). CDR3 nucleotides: TGTGCCACCAAGACTGGCAGCTCCTACAATGAGCAGTTCTTC. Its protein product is CATKTGSSYNEQFF.

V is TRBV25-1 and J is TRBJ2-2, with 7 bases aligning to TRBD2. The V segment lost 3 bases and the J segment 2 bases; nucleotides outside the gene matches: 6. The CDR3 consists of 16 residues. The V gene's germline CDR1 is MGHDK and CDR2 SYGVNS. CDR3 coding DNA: TGTGCCAGCAGTGAGAGTGGGAGGGCCAACACCGGGGAGCTGTTTTTT. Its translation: CASSESGRANTGELFF.

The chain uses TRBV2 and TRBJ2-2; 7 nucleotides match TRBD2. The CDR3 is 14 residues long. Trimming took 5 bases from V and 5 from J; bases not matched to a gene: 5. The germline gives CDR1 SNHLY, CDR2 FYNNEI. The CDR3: CASSSGLLTGELFF. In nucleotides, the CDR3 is TGTGCCAGCAGTTCGGGACTACTAACCGGGGAGCTGTTTTTT.

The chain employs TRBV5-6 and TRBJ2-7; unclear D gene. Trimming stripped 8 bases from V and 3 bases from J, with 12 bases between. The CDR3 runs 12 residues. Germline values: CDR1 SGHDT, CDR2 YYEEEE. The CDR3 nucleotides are TGTGCCAGTTCTAGGACGGACTACGAGCAGTACTTC. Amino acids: CASSRTDYEQYF.

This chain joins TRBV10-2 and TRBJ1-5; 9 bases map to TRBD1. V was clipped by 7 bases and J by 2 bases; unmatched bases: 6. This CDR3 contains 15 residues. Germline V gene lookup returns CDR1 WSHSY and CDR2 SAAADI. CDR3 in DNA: TGCGCCAGCAAATCGACAGGGGGAGGCAATCAGCCCCAGCATTTT. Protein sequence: CASKSTGGGNQPQHF.

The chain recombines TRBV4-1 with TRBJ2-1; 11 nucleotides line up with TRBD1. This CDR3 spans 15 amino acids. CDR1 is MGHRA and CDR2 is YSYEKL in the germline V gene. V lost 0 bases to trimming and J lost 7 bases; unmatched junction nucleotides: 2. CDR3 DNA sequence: TGCGCCAGCAGCCAAGATGGGACAGGGGGGAATGAGCAGTTCTTC. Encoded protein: CASSQDGTGGNEQFF.

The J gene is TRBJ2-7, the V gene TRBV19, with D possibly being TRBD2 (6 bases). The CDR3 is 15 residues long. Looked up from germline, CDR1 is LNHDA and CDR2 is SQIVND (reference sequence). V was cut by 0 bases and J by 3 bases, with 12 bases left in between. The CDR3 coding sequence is TGTGCCAGTAGTATAGATGTGGTAGCGGACTACGAGCAGTACTTC. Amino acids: CASSIDVVADYEQYF.

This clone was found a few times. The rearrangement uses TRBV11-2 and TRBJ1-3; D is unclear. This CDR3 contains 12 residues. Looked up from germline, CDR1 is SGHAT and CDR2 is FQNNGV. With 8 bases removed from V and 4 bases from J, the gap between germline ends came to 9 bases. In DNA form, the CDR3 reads TGTGCCAGCCGCCAGTCGGGAAACACCATATATTTT. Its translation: CASRQSGNTIYF. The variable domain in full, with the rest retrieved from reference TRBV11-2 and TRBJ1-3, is EAGVAQSPRYKIIEKRQSVAFWCNPISGHATLYWYQQILGQGPKLLIQFQNNGVVDDSQLPKDRFSAERLKGVDSTLKIQPAKLEDSAVYLCASRQSGNTIYFGEGSWLTVV.